Given below is one TCR beta chain in context. Its antigen is unidentified. The same CDR3 is also encoded by other DNA sequences in this sample. Germline-derived CDR1 and CDR2 are LNHDA and SQIVND (reference sequence). This CDR3 is built from 15 residues. V lost 2 bases, J lost 0 bases, and 5 bases lay in between. Assay: immunoSEQ multiplex PCR; the TCRdb copy retains only in-frame clones and omits some. This table holds approximately 22,000 clones, roughly 90% found once. The sample comes from a study of T cell repertoires and Cas9 in healthy adults. Study in general: SpCas9-reactive CD4 and CD8 T cells were characterized for potency, cytotoxicity and lineage.

The study, taken as a whole, reports: SpCas9-reactive effector T cells were reportedly restrained in vitro by SpCas9-reactive regulatory T cells.

The rearrangement uses TRBV19 and TRBJ1-6; D is unclear. The sequence came from a human donor in good health. The sample taken for sequencing was CD4+ effector T cells (CD127+, CD25-, CD137-, CD154-) from PBMCs; culture status not recorded. Written as DNA, the CDR3 is TGTGCCAGTAGTATAAATCGCTCCTATAATTCACCCCTCCACTTT. This sequence encodes CASSINRSYNSPLHF.